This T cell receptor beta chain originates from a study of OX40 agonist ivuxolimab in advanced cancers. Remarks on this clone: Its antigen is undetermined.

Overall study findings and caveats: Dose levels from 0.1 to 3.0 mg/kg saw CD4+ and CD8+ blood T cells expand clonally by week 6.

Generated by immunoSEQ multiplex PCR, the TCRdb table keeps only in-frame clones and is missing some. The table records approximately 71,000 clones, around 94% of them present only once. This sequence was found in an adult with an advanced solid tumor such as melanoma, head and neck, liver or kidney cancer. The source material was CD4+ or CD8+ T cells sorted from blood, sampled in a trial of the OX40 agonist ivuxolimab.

The CDR3 region is CASSFTGLYGYTF. The CDR3 DNA follows: TGTGCCAGCAGCTTTACAGGGCTCTATGGCTACACCTTC. This chain uses TRBV5-6 with TRBJ1-2, with a tentative D call TRBD1 (6 bases). From germline, CDR1 is SGHDT and CDR2 YYEEEE. This CDR3 contains 13 residues. V gave up 2 bases and J gave up 4 bases, with 9 bases separating them.